This TCR beta chain is from a study of blood T cell repertoires in COVID-19. CDR3 length: 12 amino acids. CDR1 is SQVTM and CDR2 is ANQGSEA in the germline V gene. V was pared by 3 bases and J by 2 bases, with 7 bases between. To note about this clone: Other DNA sequences within the sample encode an identical CDR3.

Sequenced by immunoSEQ multiplex PCR; TCRdb stores in-frame clones only, minus some. The table includes approximately 230,000 clones, approximately 82% detected once. Sequencing input: PBMCs or T cells enriched from blood (not recorded which). The rearrangement links TRBV29-1 to TRBJ1-1, with D unresolved. This receptor was obtained from a man aged 35-49 years who had recovered from COVID-19. This CDR3 is CSVDRGNTEAFF. Written as DNA, the CDR3 is TGCAGCGTTGATCGGGGAAACACTGAAGCTTTCTTT.